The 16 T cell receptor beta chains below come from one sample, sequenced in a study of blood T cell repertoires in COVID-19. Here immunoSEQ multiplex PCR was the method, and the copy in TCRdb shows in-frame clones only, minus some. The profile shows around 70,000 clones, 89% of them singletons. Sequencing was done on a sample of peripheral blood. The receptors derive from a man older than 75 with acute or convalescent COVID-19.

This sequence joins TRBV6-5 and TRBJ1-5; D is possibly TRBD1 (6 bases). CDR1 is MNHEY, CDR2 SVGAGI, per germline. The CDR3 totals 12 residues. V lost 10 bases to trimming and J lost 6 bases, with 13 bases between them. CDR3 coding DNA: TGTGCCACTCGCTCAGGGGTTCAGCCCCAGCATTTT. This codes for CATRSGVQPQHF.

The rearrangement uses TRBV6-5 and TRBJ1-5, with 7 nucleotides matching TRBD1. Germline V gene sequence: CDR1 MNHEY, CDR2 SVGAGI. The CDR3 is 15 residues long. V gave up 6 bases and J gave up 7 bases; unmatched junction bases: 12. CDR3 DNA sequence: TGTGCCAGCAGGGGAGGACAGGTGATAGAGCAGCCCCAGCATTTT. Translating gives CASRGGQVIEQPQHF.

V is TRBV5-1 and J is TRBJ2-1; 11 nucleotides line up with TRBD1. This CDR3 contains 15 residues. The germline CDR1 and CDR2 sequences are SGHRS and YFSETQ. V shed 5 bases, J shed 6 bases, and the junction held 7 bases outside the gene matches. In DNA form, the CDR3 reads TGCGCCAGCAGATACCGGGACAGGGGGTTCAATGAGCAGTTCTTC. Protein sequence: CASRYRDRGFNEQFF.

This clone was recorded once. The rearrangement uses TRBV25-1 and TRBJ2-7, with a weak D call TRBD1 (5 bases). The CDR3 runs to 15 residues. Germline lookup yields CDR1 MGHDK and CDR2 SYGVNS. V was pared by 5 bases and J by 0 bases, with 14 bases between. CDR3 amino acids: CASSPPGPSSYEQYF. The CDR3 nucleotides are TGTGCCAGCAGTCCGCCAGGGCCCAGCTCCTACGAGCAGTACTTC.

For the CDR3, the DNA is TGTGCCAGCAACTACCTAGGGGCCGAGACCCAGTACTTC. Protein sequence: CASNYLGAETQYF. V gene TRBV6-5 combines with J gene TRBJ2-5; the D gene is possibly TRBD1 (5 bases). Trimming removed 7 bases from V and 5 bases from J, with 14 bases in between. Germline values: CDR1 MNHEY, CDR2 SVGAGI. This CDR3 has 13 amino acids.

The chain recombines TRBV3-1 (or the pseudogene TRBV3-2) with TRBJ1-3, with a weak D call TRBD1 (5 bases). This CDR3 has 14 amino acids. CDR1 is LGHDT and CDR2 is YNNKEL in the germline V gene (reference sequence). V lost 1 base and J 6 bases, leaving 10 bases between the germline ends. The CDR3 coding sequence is TGTGCCAGCAGCCAAGGGACATTAGTAAACACCATATATTTT. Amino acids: CASSQGTLVNTIYF.

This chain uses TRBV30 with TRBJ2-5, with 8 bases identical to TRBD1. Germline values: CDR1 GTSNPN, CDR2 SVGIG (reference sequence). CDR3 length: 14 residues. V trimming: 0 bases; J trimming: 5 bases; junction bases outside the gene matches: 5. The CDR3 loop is CAWSVQGVGETQYF. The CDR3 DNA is TGTGCCTGGAGTGTACAGGGGGTAGGGGAGACCCAGTACTTC. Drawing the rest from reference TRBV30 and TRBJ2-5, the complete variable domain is SQTIHQWPATLVQPVGSPLSLECTVEGTSNPNLYWYRQAAGRGLQLLFYSVGIGQISSEVPQNLSASRPQDRQFILSSKKLLLSDSGFYLCAWSVQGVGETQYFGPGTRLLVL.

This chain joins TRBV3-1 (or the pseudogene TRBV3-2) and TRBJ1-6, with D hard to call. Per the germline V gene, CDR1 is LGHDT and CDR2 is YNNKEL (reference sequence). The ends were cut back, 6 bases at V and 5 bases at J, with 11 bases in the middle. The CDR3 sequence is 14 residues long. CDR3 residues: CASRLGGNNSPLHF. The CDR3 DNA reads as TGTGCCAGCAGGCTGGGCGGGAATAATTCACCCCTCCACTTT.

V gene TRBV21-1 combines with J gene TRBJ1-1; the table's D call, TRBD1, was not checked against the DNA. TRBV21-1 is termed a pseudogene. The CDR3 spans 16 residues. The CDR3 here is CASRLHLYTIRTEAFF. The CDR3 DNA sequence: TGTGCCAGCAGGTTGCATTTATACACAATTCGCACTGAAGCTTTCTTT.

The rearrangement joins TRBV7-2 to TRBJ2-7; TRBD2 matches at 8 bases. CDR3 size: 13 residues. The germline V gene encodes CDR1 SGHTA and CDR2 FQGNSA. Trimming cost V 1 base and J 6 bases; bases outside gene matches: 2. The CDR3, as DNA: TGTGCCAGCAGCTTAGGGACTAGCTCCGAGCAGTACTTC. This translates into CASSLGTSSEQYF.

CDR3 nucleotides: TGTGCCAGCAGTTCAGCGGGGGGCCGTTCCTACGAGCAGTACTTC. This gives the protein CASSSAGGRSYEQYF. The V call is TRBV28, the J call TRBJ2-7, with 9 bases that match TRBD2. V dropped 4 bases and J dropped 1; count of bases not matched to a gene: 5. Germline CDR1 is MDHEN and CDR2 is SYDVKM. The CDR3 loop spans 15 amino acids.

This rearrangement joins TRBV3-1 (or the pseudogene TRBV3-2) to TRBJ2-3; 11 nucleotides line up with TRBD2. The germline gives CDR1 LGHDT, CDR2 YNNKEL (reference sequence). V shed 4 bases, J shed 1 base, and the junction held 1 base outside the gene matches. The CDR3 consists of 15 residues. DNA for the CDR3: TGTGCCAGCAGCCCGACTAGCGGGGGCACAGATACGCAGTATTTT. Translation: CASSPTSGGTDTQYF.

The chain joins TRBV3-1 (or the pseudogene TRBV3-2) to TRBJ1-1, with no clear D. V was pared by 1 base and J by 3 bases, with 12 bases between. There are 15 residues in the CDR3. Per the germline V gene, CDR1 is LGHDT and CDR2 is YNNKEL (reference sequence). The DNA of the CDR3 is TGTGCCAGCAGCCAAGGCGGGAACCTGGACACTGAAGCTTTCTTT. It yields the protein CASSQGGNLDTEAFF.

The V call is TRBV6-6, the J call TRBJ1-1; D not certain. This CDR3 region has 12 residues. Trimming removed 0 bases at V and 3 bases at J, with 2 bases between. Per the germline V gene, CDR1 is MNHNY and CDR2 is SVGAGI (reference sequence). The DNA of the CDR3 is TGTGCCAGCAGTTACTCCGACACTGAAGCTTTCTTT. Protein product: CASSYSDTEAFF.

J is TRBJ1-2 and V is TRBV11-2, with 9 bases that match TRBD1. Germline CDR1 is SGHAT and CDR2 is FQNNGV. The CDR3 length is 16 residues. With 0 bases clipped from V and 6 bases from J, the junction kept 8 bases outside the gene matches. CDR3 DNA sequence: TGTGCCAGCAGCTTAGACCTAACAGGGGGCAAGGATGGCTACACCTTC. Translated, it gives CASSLDLTGGKDGYTF.

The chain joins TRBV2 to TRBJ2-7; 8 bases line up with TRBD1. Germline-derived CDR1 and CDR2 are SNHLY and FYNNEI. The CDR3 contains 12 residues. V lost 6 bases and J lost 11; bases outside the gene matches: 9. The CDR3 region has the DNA TGTGCCAGCAGGCCGAACAGGGGGAGTAAGTACTTC. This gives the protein CASRPNRGSKYF.